These 21 T cell receptor beta chains share one sample of origin, sequenced in a study of T-cell memory formation after mild COVID-19. In TCRdb, the 5' RACE reads were re-called with MiXCR into one record per CDR3 protein. The data contain roughly 400,000 distinct CDR3 sequences, about a sixth of them seen just once; the ten biggest clones take up 20% to 25%. Sequenced sample: PBMCs or a T cell subset sorted from them (not recorded which). The source is a man aged 18 to 30 who had mild COVID-19 (a few samples of this study predate the infection). Cell type and time point are not known.

This clonotype was counted a few times. CDR3 region: CAITPGLTGGTQYF. In DNA, the CDR3 is TGTGCCATCACCCCGGGACTTACAGGAGGGACCCAGTACTTC. V gene TRBV10-3 combines with J gene TRBJ2-5, with a tentative D call TRBD2 (6 bases). This CDR3 is built from 14 residues. Germline lookup yields CDR1 ENHRY and CDR2 SYGVKD. Between the trimmed V and J ends, which lost 7 bases and 7 bases, there was a span of 19 bases.

This chain connects TRBV18 to TRBJ1-1, with D tentatively TRBD1 (6 bases). Trimming removed 10 bases from V and 3 bases from J, with 15 bases in between. The germline gives CDR1 KGHSH, CDR2 LQKENI. This CDR3 comprises 13 residues. The DNA for the CDR3 is TGTGCCAACGCCGAGGACAGACACACTGAAGCTTTCTTT. As protein: CANAEDRHTEAFF.

In this sample, this clonotype turned up a few times. This chain links TRBV7-2 with TRBJ1-5; TRBD1 matches 9 bases. Germline V gene lookup returns CDR1 SGHTA and CDR2 FQGNSA. This CDR3 comprises 16 residues. V lost 3 bases, J lost 3 bases, and 6 bases stayed unmatched. The CDR3 reads CASSFYGTGNNQPQHF. In DNA, the CDR3 is TGTGCCAGCAGCTTTTATGGGACAGGGAACAATCAGCCCCAGCATTTT.

This clonotype was counted ten times or more. The CDR3 region has the DNA TGTGCCAGCAGCTTAGGGTTGGACTATGGCTACACCTTC. Its protein is CASSLGLDYGYTF. The V and J genes are TRBV7-2 and TRBJ1-2; D gene unclear. V lost 1 base and J lost 3, with 6 bases in between. The CDR3 length is 13 residues. Germline lookup yields CDR1 SGHTA and CDR2 FQGNSA.

The chain is built from TRBV12-3 or TRBV12-4 and TRBJ2-3; D is unclear. Trimming left V 2 bases short and J 1 base short, with 4 bases between. The CDR3 extends over 13 amino acids. The CDR3 is CASSLWRTDTQYF. CDR3 coding DNA: TGTGCCAGCAGTTTATGGCGCACAGATACGCAGTATTTT.

This clonotype has a count of ten or more. V and J are TRBV20-1 and TRBJ2-3, with 11 bases that match TRBD1. This CDR3 comprises 15 residues. The trim removed 6 bases at V and 5 bases at J, leaving 10 bases unmatched. The germline V gene has CDR1 DFQATT and CDR2 SNEGSKA (reference sequence). As DNA, the CDR3 is TGCAGTGCGAATAGCGGACAGGGGGCTGTAGATACGCAGTATTTT. Amino acid sequence: CSANSGQGAVDTQYF.

This clonotype has a handful of counts. The V call is TRBV4-3, the J call TRBJ2-3; D possibly corresponds to TRBD1 (5 bases). Germline V gene sequence: CDR1 LGHNA, CDR2 YSLEER. The CDR3 contains 15 residues. Trimming left V 0 bases short and J 5 bases short, with 12 bases between. The CDR3 region is CASSQDETAKDTQYF. CDR3 nucleotides: TGCGCCAGCAGCCAAGATGAGACAGCGAAAGATACGCAGTATTTT.

This clonotype occurred many times. The rearrangement joins TRBV10-3 to TRBJ2-3, with TRBD1 as a possible D gene (6 bases). Trimming cost V 4 bases and J 1 base, with 9 bases left between them. The CDR3 is 14 amino acids. Germline loops: CDR1 ENHRY, CDR2 SYGVKD. CDR3 sequence: CAISVGAGTDTQYF. CDR3 in DNA: TGTGCCATCAGTGTGGGGGCCGGCACAGATACGCAGTATTTT.

J is TRBJ2-7 and V is TRBV7-9; possibly TRBD2 for D (5 bases). The CDR3 contains 16 residues. Germline assignment: CDR1 SEHNR and CDR2 FQNEAQ (reference sequence). Deletions cut 1 base from V and 0 bases from J, with 13 bases between. The chain's CDR3 is CASSLGGSGSSYEQYV. CDR3 nucleotides: TGTGCCAGCAGCTTAGGAGGAAGCGGCAGCTCCTACGAGCAGTACGTC.

The sample holds one count of this clonotype. The chain couples TRBV7-9 to TRBJ2-7, with D uncertain. V lost 1 base to trimming and J lost 6 bases, with 13 bases between them. Germline V gene lookup returns CDR1 SEHNR and CDR2 FQNEAQ (reference sequence). This CDR3 contains 14 residues. CDR3 residues: CASSLVSLVGEQYF. In DNA, the CDR3 is TGTGCCAGCAGCTTAGTATCCCTGGTCGGCGAGCAGTACTTC. Full variable domain (remainder filled in from reference TRBV7-9 and TRBJ2-7): DTGVSQNPRHKITKRGQNVTFRCDPISEHNRLYWYRQTLGQGPEFLTYFQNEAQLEKSRLLSDRFSAERPKGSFSTLEIQRTEQGDSAMYLCASSLVSLVGEQYFGPGTRLTVT.

This chain links TRBV9 with TRBJ2-1; 8 positions match TRBD1. V lost 7 bases, J lost 6 bases, and 6 bases stayed unmatched. This CDR3 is 13 amino acids long. The germline gives CDR1 SGDLS, CDR2 YYNGEE. This CDR3 is CASGLDRANEQFF. The CDR3 nucleotides read TGTGCCAGCGGCTTGGACAGGGCCAATGAGCAGTTCTTC.

The V and J genes are TRBV7-2 and TRBJ1-2; 12 bases fit TRBD1. This CDR3 comprises 15 residues. CDR1 is SGHTA, CDR2 FQGNSA, per germline. Trimming cost V 2 bases and J 6 bases; bases outside gene matches: 4. The chain's CDR3 is CASSLRGTGGNGYTF. CDR3 nucleotide sequence: TGTGCCAGCAGCTTAAGAGGGACAGGGGGCAATGGCTACACCTTC.

The V gene is TRBV19, the J gene TRBJ1-5; D remains ambiguous. Germline lookup yields CDR1 LNHDA and CDR2 SQIVND (reference sequence). This CDR3 region has 14 residues. V was shortened by 7 bases and J by 6 bases, with 16 bases between the two germline ends. CDR3 nucleotide sequence: TGTGCCAGTATGCACCGCTTGGAAGGTCAGCCCCAGCATTTT. Protein sequence: CASMHRLEGQPQHF.

The chain combines TRBV29-1 with TRBJ2-6; 10 positions agree with TRBD1. With 4 bases clipped from V and 0 bases from J, the junction kept 6 bases outside the gene matches. The CDR3 runs 17 residues. Germline V gene data show CDR1 as SQVTM and CDR2 as ANQGSEA. The CDR3, as DNA: TGCAGCGTTGTAAGGGACAGGGGTGCCTCTGGGGCCAACGTCCTGACTTTC. Amino acids: CSVVRDRGASGANVLTF. The full variable domain, completed using reference TRBV29-1 and TRBJ2-6, is SAVISQKPSRDICQRGTSLTIQCQVDSQVTMMFWYRQQPGQSLTLIATANQGSEATYESGFVIDKFPISRPNLTFSTLTVSNMSPEDSSIYLCSVVRDRGASGANVLTFGAGSRLTVL.

The chain has TRBV6-5 and TRBJ1-2; no clear D. Germline values: CDR1 MNHEY, CDR2 SVGAGI. Between the trimmed V and J ends, which lost 6 bases and 4 bases, there was a span of 12 bases. The CDR3 spans 13 residues. The CDR3 DNA reads as TGTGCCAGCAGCTCTATTGGTACCTATGGCTACACCTTC. This encodes CASSSIGTYGYTF.

The chain recombines TRBV18 with TRBJ2-3; 7 positions agree with TRBD2. Germline-derived CDR1 and CDR2 are KGHSH and LQKENI. V was clipped by 2 bases and J by 3 bases; unmatched bases: 11. This CDR3 is 17 amino acids long. The CDR3 nucleotides are TGTGCCAGCTCACCAGGGTGGTGGCTAGCGGAGACAGATACGCAGTATTTT. This translates into CASSPGWWLAETDTQYF.

The chain links TRBV7-9 to TRBJ2-3; 8 bases match TRBD2. Germline CDR1 SEHNR, CDR2 FQNEAQ (reference sequence). Trimming at V came to 3 bases and at J to 3 bases, leaving 11 bases not matched to a gene. The CDR3 length is 17 residues. The CDR3, as DNA: TGTGCCAGCAGCTTGAGCGGGGGTTTAAGAATGACAGATACGCAGTATTTT. Translation gives CASSLSGGLRMTDTQYF.

A few counts support this clonotype. V usage is TRBV28 and J usage is TRBJ2-5, with D possibly TRBD2 on 6 matching bases. There are 16 residues in the CDR3. V lost 3 bases, J lost 1 base, and 15 bases lay in between. Per the germline V gene, CDR1 is MDHEN and CDR2 is SYDVKM. CDR3: CASSFRGRGLQETQYF. The CDR3 DNA reads TGTGCCAGCAGTTTTAGGGGAAGGGGACTCCAAGAGACCCAGTACTTC.

This clonotype was detected a few times. This chain uses TRBV4-2 with TRBJ2-3, with TRBD2 matching over 9 bases. The germline CDR1 and CDR2 sequences are LGHNA and YNFKEQ. The V and J ends lost 4 bases and 1 base, in that order; junction bases with no gene match: 9. This CDR3 has 17 amino acids. DNA of the CDR3: TGTGCCAGCAGCCGATCGGCTAGCGGGGACCGCACAGATACGCAGTATTTT. This translates into CASSRSASGDRTDTQYF.

In its sample, this clonotype was seen a few times. The V call is TRBV6-5, the J call TRBJ2-3, with 14 bases lining up with TRBD2. Germline V CDR1 and CDR2: MNHEY, SVGAGI. The CDR3 contains 17 residues. Germline trimming cut 5 bases from V and 6 bases from J; bases unmatched to any gene: 10. The CDR3 here is CASSRGLAGGRSDTQYF. CDR3 in DNA: TGTGCCAGCAGTCGCGGACTAGCGGGGGGCCGGAGCGATACGCAGTATTTT.

This clonotype was seen only a few times. The chain employs TRBV18 and TRBJ2-7, with D possibly being TRBD1 (5 bases). CDR1 KGHSH and CDR2 LQKENI come from the germline V gene. CDR3 length equals 13 residues. V gave up 2 bases and J gave up 4 bases, with 9 bases separating them. The CDR3 sequence is CASSPSQGYEQYF. For the CDR3, the DNA is TGTGCCAGCTCACCATCCCAGGGTTACGAGCAGTACTTC.